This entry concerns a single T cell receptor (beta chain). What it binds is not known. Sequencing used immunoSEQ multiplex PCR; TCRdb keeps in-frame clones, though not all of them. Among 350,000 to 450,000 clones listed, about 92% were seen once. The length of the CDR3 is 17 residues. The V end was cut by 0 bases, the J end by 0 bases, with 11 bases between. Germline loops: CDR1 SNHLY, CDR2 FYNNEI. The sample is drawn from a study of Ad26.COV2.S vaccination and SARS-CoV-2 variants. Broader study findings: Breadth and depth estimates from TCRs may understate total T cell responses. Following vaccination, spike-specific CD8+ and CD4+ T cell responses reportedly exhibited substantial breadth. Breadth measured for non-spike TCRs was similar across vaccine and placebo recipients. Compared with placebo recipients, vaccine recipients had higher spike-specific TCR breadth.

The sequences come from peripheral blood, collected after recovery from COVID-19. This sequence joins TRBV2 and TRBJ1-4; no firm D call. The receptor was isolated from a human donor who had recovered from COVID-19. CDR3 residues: CASSEALRRSTNEKLFF. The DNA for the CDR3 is TGTGCCAGCAGTGAAGCGCTTCGGAGATCAACTAATGAAAAACTGTTTTTT.